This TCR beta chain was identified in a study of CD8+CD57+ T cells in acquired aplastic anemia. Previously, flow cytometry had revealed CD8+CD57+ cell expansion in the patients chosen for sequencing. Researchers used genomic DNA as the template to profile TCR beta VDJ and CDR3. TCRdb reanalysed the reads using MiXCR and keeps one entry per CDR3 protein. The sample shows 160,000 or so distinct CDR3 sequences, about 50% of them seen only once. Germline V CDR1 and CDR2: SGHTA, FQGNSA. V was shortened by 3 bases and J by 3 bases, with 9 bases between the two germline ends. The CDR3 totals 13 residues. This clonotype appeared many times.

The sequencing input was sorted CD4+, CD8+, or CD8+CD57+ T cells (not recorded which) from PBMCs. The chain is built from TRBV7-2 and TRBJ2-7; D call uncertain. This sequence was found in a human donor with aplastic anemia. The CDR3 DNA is TGTGCCAGCAGCTTCGGCAGAAACTACGAGCAGTACTTC. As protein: CASSFGRNYEQYF.